The 6 T cell receptor beta chains below come from one sample, sequenced in a study of cytomegalovirus exposure and HLA in healthy donors listed by TCRdb under 2017. Library prep was done by the immunoSEQ multiplex PCR assay. A mixture of 60 forward primers for TCR Vbeta segments and 13 reverse primers for TCR Jbeta segments was used in the multiplex PCR. TCRdb carries this immuneACCESS record with in-frame sequences only. Its versions omit some clonotypes, under half of them owing to an unresolved V gene in the studies checked, with the rest unexplained. The sample table shows around 180,000 clones, and approximately 85% are seen once. The ten largest clones represent about 1.8% of the sample. The material sequenced was PBMCs. These receptors all stem from a man younger than 35 in good health and CMV-seronegative.

V gene TRBV27 combines with J gene TRBJ1-5; D ambiguous. V was shortened by 4 bases and J by 4 bases, with 11 bases between the two germline ends. Germline assignment: CDR1 MNHEY and CDR2 SMNVEV (reference sequence). CDR3 length: 14 residues. In DNA form, the CDR3 reads TGTGCCAGCAGTTCTAGACCCTGGAATCAGCCCCAGCATTTT. As protein: CASSSRPWNQPQHF.

The chain couples TRBV7-2 to TRBJ2-5; 9 bases are a match to TRBD2. CDR1 SGHTA and CDR2 FQGNSA come from the germline V gene. Losses at the gene ends were 6 bases for V and 3 bases for J; bases not matched to a gene: 8. The CDR3 consists of 15 residues. The CDR3 spells CASRSWIAGEETQYF. The DNA for the CDR3 is TGTGCCAGCAGGTCTTGGATAGCGGGGGAAGAGACCCAGTACTTC.

With respect to this clone: One end of the junction is discordant with germline, which a read error may explain. The CDR3 region has the DNA TGTTCCAGCAGCCACAGGGGACGAACCTCCTACGAGCAGTACTTC. Amino acid sequence: CSSSHRGRTSYEQYF. This chain connects TRBV7-9 to TRBJ2-7; 7 bases map to TRBD1. Germline V CDR1 and CDR2: SEHNR, FQNEAQ (reference sequence). The CDR3 has 15 amino acids.

This clone was observed a few times. This rearrangement joins TRBV20-1 to TRBJ1-2; D call uncertain. Per germline, CDR1 DFQATT and CDR2 SNEGSKA (reference sequence). This CDR3 is 10 amino acids long. Trimming took off 6 bases at V and 6 bases at J, with 8 bases between the two ends. The CDR3 sequence: CSASFNGYTF. The CDR3 region has the DNA TGCAGTGCCAGTTTTAATGGCTACACCTTC.

The CDR3 region is CASSLVSSRGSRPEQYF. The CDR3 region has the DNA TGTGCCAGCAGCTTAGTAAGTAGCAGGGGGAGTCGGCCAGAGCAGTACTTC. This chain links TRBV7-8 with TRBJ2-7; 7 bases map to TRBD1. V lost 1 base to trimming and J lost 7 bases; unmatched junction nucleotides: 16. Germline loops: CDR1 SGHVS, CDR2 FQNEAQ. The CDR3 is 17 residues long. Filled out from reference TRBV7-8 and TRBJ2-7, the complete variable domain reads GAGVSQSPRYKVAKRGQDVALRCDPISGHVSLFWYQQALGQGPEFLTYFQNEAQLDKSGLPSDRFFAERPEGSVSTLKIQRTQQEDSAVYLCASSLVSSRGSRPEQYFGPGTRLTVT.

The chain carries TRBV19 and TRBJ2-7; 7 bases line up with TRBD2. This CDR3 is 15 amino acids long. V was clipped by 3 bases and J by 8 bases; unmatched bases: 13. In germline, CDR1 is LNHDA, CDR2 SQIVND (reference sequence). CDR3 in DNA: TGTGCCAGTAGTATCGGCGGGAGTTCCAGTAGGAAGCAGTACTTC. Translated: CASSIGGSSSRKQYF.